The sequence of this T cell receptor (beta chain) was determined in a study of T cells of healthy individuals. This clonotype was found a few times. TCRdb reprocessed the 5' RACE reads with MiXCR, giving one entry per CDR3 protein. The table records 85,000 to 100,000 distinct CDR3 sequences, 15% to 20% of them present only once. The V end was cut by 3 bases, the J end by 4 bases, with 12 bases between. The CDR3 totals 14 residues. Looked up from germline, CDR1 is MDHEN and CDR2 is SYDVKM. The TCR comes from a human donor in good health. The V gene is TRBV28, the J gene TRBJ1-1; D is possibly TRBD1 (5 bases). CDR3 DNA: TGTGCCAGCAGTTTTCGCGGGGCTGGCACTGAAGCTTTCTTT. This sequence encodes CASSFRGAGTEAFF.